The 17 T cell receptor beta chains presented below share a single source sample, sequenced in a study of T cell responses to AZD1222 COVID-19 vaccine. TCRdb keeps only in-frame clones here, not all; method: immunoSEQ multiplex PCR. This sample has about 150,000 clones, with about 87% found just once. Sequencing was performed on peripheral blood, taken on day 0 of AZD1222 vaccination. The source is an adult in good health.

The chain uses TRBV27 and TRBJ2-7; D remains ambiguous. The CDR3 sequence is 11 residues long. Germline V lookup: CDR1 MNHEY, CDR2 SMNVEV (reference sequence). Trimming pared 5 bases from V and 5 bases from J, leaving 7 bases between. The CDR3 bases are TGTGCCAGCAGTAGACGAAACGAGCAGTACTTC. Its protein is CASSRRNEQYF.

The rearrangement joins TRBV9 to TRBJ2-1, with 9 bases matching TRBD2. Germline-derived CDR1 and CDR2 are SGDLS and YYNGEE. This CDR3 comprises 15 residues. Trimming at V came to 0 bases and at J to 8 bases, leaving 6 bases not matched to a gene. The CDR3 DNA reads TGTGCCAGCAGCGTAGTGGCGGGGGGGCGTCATGAGCAGTTCTTC. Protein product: CASSVVAGGRHEQFF.

CDR3 sequence: CASSPQSVSGNTIYF. Here the CDR3 DNA reads TGTGCCAGTAGTCCTCAGTCTGTCTCTGGAAACACCATATATTTT. The chain joins TRBV19 to TRBJ1-3; no firm D call. V was clipped by 5 bases and J by 0 bases, with 11 bases between them. This CDR3 has 15 residues. The germline V gene encodes CDR1 LNHDA and CDR2 SQIVND (reference sequence).

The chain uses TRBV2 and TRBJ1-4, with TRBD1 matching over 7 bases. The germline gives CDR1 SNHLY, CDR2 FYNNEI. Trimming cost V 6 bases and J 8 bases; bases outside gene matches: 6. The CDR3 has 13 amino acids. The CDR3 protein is CASRTTGAEKLFF. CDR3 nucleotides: TGTGCCAGCAGAACCACAGGGGCCGAAAAACTGTTTTTT.

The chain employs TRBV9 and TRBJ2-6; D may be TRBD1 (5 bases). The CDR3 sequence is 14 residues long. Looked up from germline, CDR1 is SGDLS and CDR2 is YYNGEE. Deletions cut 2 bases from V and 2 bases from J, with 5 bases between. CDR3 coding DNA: TGTGCCAGCAGCGTCAGGGCTGGGGCCAACGTCCTGACTTTC. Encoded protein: CASSVRAGANVLTF.

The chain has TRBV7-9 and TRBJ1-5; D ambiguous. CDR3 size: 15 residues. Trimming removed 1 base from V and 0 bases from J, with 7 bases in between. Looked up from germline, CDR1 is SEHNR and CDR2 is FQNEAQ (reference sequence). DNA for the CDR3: TGTGCCAGCAGCTTAGGCACAGATAGCAATCAGCCCCAGCATTTT. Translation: CASSLGTDSNQPQHF.

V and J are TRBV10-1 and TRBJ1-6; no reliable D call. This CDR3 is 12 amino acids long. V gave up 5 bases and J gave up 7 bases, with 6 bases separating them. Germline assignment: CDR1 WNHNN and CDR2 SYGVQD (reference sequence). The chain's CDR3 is CASSPGNSPLHF. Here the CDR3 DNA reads TGCGCCAGCAGTCCCGGGAATTCACCCCTCCACTTT.

CDR3 protein: CASSAEEGVSLQETQYF. The CDR3 nucleotides read TGTGCCAGCAGCGCCGAGGAGGGGGTAAGCCTTCAAGAGACCCAGTACTTC. V usage is TRBV9 and J usage is TRBJ2-5; TRBD1 or TRBD2 may be the D gene (6 bases each). In germline, CDR1 is SGDLS, CDR2 YYNGEE. The CDR3 spans 17 residues. Trimming cost V 3 bases and J 2 bases, with 20 bases left between them.

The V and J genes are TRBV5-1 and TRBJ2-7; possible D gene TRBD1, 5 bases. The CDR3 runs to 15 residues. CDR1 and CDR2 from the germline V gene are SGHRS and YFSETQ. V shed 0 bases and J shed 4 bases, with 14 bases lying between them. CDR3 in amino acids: CASSLAKGSPYEQYF. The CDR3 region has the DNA TGCGCCAGCAGCTTGGCCAAGGGGTCCCCATACGAGCAGTACTTC.

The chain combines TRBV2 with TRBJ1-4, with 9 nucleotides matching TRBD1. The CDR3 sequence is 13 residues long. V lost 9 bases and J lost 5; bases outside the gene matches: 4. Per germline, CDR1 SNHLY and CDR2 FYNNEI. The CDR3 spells CARAGQGNEKLFF. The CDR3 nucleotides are TGTGCCAGGGCGGGACAGGGAAATGAAAAACTGTTTTTT.

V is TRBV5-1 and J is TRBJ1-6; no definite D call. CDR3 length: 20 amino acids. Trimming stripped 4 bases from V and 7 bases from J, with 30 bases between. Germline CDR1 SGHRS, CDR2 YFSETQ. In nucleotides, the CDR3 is TGCGCCAGCAGCCTGAGGACGGCCAAATATCATAATTCACCCAATTCACCCCTCCACTTT. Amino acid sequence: CASSLRTAKYHNSPNSPLHF.

This CDR3 is CASSPSGSARSTDTQYF. Here the CDR3 DNA reads TGTGCCAGCAGCCCCTCGGGGAGCGCCAGGTCCACAGATACGCAGTATTTT. V is TRBV9 and J is TRBJ2-3; TRBD2 is a possible D gene (5 bases). V lost 4 bases to trimming and J lost 2 bases, with 20 bases between them. CDR3 length equals 17 residues. Per germline, CDR1 SGDLS and CDR2 YYNGEE. Full variable domain (remainder filled in from reference TRBV9 and TRBJ2-3): DSGVTQTPKHLITATGQRVTLRCSPRSGDLSVYWYQQSLDQGLQFLIQYYNGEERAKGNILERFSAQQFPDLHSELNLSSLELGDSALYFCASSPSGSARSTDTQYFGPGTRLTVL.

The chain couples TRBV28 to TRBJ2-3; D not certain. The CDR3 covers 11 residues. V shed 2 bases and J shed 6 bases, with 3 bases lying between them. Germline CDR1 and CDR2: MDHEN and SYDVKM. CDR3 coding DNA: TGTGCCAGCAGTTTAGGTGATACGCAGTATTTT. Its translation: CASSLGDTQYF.

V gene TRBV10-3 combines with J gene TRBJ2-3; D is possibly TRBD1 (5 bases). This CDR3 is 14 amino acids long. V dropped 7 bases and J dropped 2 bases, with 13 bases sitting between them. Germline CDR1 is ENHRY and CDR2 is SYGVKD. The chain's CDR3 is CAITSARDTDTQYF. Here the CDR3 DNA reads TGTGCCATCACGTCGGCCAGGGACACAGATACGCAGTATTTT.

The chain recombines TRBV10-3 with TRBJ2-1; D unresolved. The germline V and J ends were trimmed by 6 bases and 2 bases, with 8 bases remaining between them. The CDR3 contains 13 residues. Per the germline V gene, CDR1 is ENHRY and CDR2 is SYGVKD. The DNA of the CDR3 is TGTGCCATCAGCATAGGGACCTACAATGAGCAGTTCTTC. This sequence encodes CAISIGTYNEQFF.

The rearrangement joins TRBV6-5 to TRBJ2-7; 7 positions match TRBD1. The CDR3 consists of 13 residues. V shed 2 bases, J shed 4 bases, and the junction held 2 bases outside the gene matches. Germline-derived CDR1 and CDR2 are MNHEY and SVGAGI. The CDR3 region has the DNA TGTGCCAGCAGTTACATGGGACAGTACGAGCAGTACTTC. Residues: CASSYMGQYEQYF.

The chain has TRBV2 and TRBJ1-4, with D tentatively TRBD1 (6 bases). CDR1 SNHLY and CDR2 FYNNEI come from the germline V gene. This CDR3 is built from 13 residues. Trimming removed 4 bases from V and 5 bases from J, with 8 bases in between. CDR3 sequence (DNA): TGTGCCAGCAGTGGACAGGAAAATGAAAAACTGTTTTTT. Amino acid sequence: CASSGQENEKLFF.